The rows below give T cell receptor beta chains drawn from one sample of a study of T cell responses to AZD1222 COVID-19 vaccine. Sequencing was performed with immunoSEQ multiplex PCR; in TCRdb, only in-frame clones are kept and a portion is missing. The top ten hold approximately 3% of the sample, which has some 150,000 clones, around 89% seen once. This material consisted of peripheral blood, taken 28 days after the second AZD1222 dose. Every receptor here comes from an adult who received the AZD1222 COVID-19 vaccine. Each CDR3 is given with its conserved first and last residue. A D gene is named only where the DNA matches it firmly. The size field is filled for only some rows; it gives once, few, many or a size class.

V	size	D	J	CDR3	DNA
TRBV28	.	.	TRBJ2-1	CASKELYNEQFF	TGTGCCAGCAAGGAACTCTACAATGAGCAGTTCTTC
TRBV30	.	.	TRBJ1-2	CAWSDSGSDGYTF	TGTGCCTGGAGTGATTCAGGGTCGGATGGCTACACCTTC
TRBV18	.	.	TRBJ2-7	CASSPLQGSYEQYF	TGTGCCAGCTCACCCCTACAGGGTAGCTACGAGCAGTACTTC
TRBV19	.	.	TRBJ1-2	CASKEGNYGYTF	TGTGCCAGTAAGGAGGGAAACTATGGCTACACCTTC
TRBV9	.	TRBD1	TRBJ1-1	CASSLGTGGEAFF	TGTGCCAGCAGCCTCGGGACAGGGGGCGAAGCTTTCTTT
TRBV6-1	.	.	TRBJ1-1	CASSDAIRGPRGLNTEAFF	TGTGCCAGCAGTGACGCTATACGGGGACCCAGGGGACTGAACACTGAAGCTTTCTTT
TRBV7-2	.	.	TRBJ1-2	CASAPGRDDGYTF	TGTGCCAGCGCCCCAGGCCGAGACGATGGCTACACCTTC
TRBV4-2	once	.	TRBJ1-4	CASSPAALLDGVQNEKLFF	TGTGCCAGCAGCCCTGCAGCACTACTAGACGGGGTGCAAAATGAAAAACTGTTTTTT
TRBV10-3	.	.	TRBJ2-3	CAISEQRDTQYF	TGTGCCATCAGTGAGCAGAGAGATACGCAGTATTTT
TRBV11-1	.	.	TRBJ2-7	CASSLVFDYEQYF	TGTGCCAGCAGCTTAGTATTTGACTACGAGCAGTACTTC
TRBV5-1	.	TRBD2	TRBJ2-2	CASSSRTSGGTGELFF	TGCGCCAGCAGCTCTCGGACTAGCGGGGGGACGGGGGAGCTGTTTTTT
TRBV5-1	.	.	TRBJ2-6	CASSLRGALRSSGANVLTF	TGCGCCAGCAGCTTGCGGGGGGCCCTAAGAAGTTCTGGGGCCAACGTCCTGACTTTC
TRBV5-1	.	TRBD2	TRBJ2-1	CASSLPKREMGNEQFF	TGCGCCAGCAGCTTGCCTAAGCGGGAGATGGGGAATGAGCAGTTCTTC
TRBV6-1	.	TRBD1	TRBJ1-1	CASRHGQGAVTEAFF	TGTGCCAGCAGACATGGACAGGGGGCGGTTACTGAAGCTTTCTTT
TRBV7-2	.	.	TRBJ1-6	CASSVLTGGGSPLHF	TGTGCCAGCAGCGTCCTGACAGGAGGAGGTTCACCCCTCCACTTT
TRBV6-2/TRBV6-3	.	.	TRBJ2-7	CASSTPRERVGPYEQYF	TGTGCCAGCAGTACCCCCAGAGAGAGGGTGGGGCCCTACGAGCAGTACTTC
TRBV25-1	.	TRBD1	TRBJ2-5	CASRNPGTEETQYF	TGTGCCAGCAGGAATCCCGGGACAGAAGAGACCCAGTACTTC
TRBV5-1	few	TRBD1	TRBJ2-2	CASAGTGLNTGELFF	TGCGCCAGCGCCGGGACAGGGCTTAACACCGGGGAGCTGTTTTTT
TRBV27	.	.	TRBJ1-5	CASSNRDRDQPQHF	TGTGCCAGCAGCAACCGGGATCGGGACCAGCCCCAGCATTTT
TRBV7-3	.	.	TRBJ2-2	CASSYASTGELFF	TGTGCCAGCAGCTACGCGTCCACCGGGGAGCTGTTTTTT
TRBV28	.	.	TRBJ1-2	CASTTFDPYGYTF	TGTGCCAGCACCACTTTCGACCCATATGGCTACACCTTC
TRBV18	once	.	TRBJ1-6	CASSPGNDNSPLHF	TGTGCCAGCTCACCGGGAAACGATAATTCACCCCTCCACTTT
TRBV19	.	TRBD1	TRBJ1-2	CASRSPGTGVNYGYTF	TGTGCCAGTAGAAGTCCGGGGACAGGTGTTAACTATGGCTACACCTTC
TRBV11-2	.	.	TRBJ2-7	CASSLNRDYEQYF	TGTGCCAGCAGCTTAAACAGAGACTACGAGCAGTACTTC
TRBV28	.	.	TRBJ1-1	CASSMTREAFF	TGTGCCAGCAGTATGACAAGAGAAGCTTTCTTT
TRBV27	.	TRBD1	TRBJ1-2	CASSGTGFYYGYTF	TGTGCCAGCAGTGGGACAGGGTTTTACTATGGCTACACCTTC
TRBV5-5	.	TRBD1	TRBJ1-2	CASSRDSYGYTF	TGTGCCAGCAGCCGGGACAGCTATGGCTACACCTTC
TRBV29-1	.	.	TRBJ1-2	CSVESARWGDGDGYTF	TGCAGCGTTGAAAGTGCAAGGTGGGGTGATGGGGATGGCTACACCTTC
TRBV2	.	TRBD1	TRBJ1-5	CASSGSGTGGWQPQHF	TGTGCCAGCAGTGGCTCCGGGACAGGGGGATGGCAGCCCCAGCATTTT
TRBV19	few	.	TRBJ1-3	CASSIDHGISGNTIYF	TGTGCCAGTAGTATAGATCATGGGATCTCTGGAAACACCATATATTTT
TRBV5-6	once	TRBD1	TRBJ1-1	CASSLGGTATNTEAFF	TGTGCCAGCAGCTTAGGAGGGACAGCCACAAACACTGAAGCTTTCTTT
TRBV19	.	TRBD1	TRBJ2-7	CASSTQGGAVYEQYF	TGTGCCAGTAGTACACAGGGGGGTGCCGTCTACGAGCAGTACTTC
TRBV5-4	.	TRBD2	TRBJ2-7	CASSLLGEGLHEQYF	TGTGCCAGCAGCTTGCTGGGGGAGGGCCTCCACGAGCAGTACTTC
TRBV18	.	.	TRBJ2-1	CASSPTVYNEQFF	TGTGCCAGCTCACCGACAGTCTACAATGAGCAGTTCTTC
TRBV24-1	.	.	TRBJ2-5	CATSDLRGAETQYF	TGTGCCACCAGTGATTTACGAGGTGCGGAGACCCAGTACTTC
TRBV5-6	.	.	TRBJ2-7	CASSFRDIRYEQYF	TGTGCCAGCAGCTTCCGGGACATACGCTACGAGCAGTACTTC
TRBV7-3	once	.	TRBJ1-1	CASSTPGKGLTEAFF	TGTGCCAGCAGCACCCCAGGGAAAGGGCTCACTGAAGCTTTCTTT